Reported below is one TCR beta chain. Its target is not known. Repertoires were generated with immunoSEQ multiplex PCR, while TCRdb's copy carries only in-frame clones and drops some. The table has 150,000 to 200,000 clones, roughly 92% seen once; the top ten hold 0.6% to 0.7%. This sample was included in a study of T cell responses to AZD1222 COVID-19 vaccine. Overall study context: Analyses pooled second doses at about 4 or about 12 weeks. Study-wide results and caveats: Unmutated regions of variants are reportedly targeted by nearly half of spike-specific TCRs. Only a handful of AZD1222 recipients were seropositive at baseline.

Germline CDR1 SNHLY, CDR2 FYNNEI. The CDR3 totals 17 residues. Trimming cost V 9 bases and J 8 bases; bases outside gene matches: 21. The sample was peripheral blood, taken on day 0 of AZD1222 vaccination. The chain joins TRBV2 to TRBJ1-4, with 7 bases aligning to TRBD1. This clonotype was obtained from an adult in good health. CDR3 in amino acids: CASQQGGGPKSGEKLFF. The CDR3 DNA reads TGTGCCAGTCAACAGGGAGGGGGCCCGAAAAGTGGCGAAAAACTGTTTTTT.